The 7 T cell receptor beta chains listed next were all sequenced from one sample in a study of neurological immune-mediated disorders. Using its own MiXCR run on the 5' RACE reads, TCRdb lists one record per CDR3 protein. The sample records 95,000 or so distinct CDR3 sequences, 3.5% being singletons. Input material: PBMCs. The receptors stem from a woman aged 18-30 years with multiple sclerosis.

This clonotype was observed many times. This chain links TRBV27 with TRBJ2-7; D possibly corresponds to TRBD1 (6 bases). Deletions cut 6 bases from V and 3 bases from J, with 9 bases between. Germline assignment: CDR1 MNHEY and CDR2 SMNVEV (reference sequence). The CDR3 has 12 residues. In DNA form, the CDR3 reads TGTGCCAGCAGGGGACAAGGCTACGAGCAGTACTTC. The encoded protein is CASRGQGYEQYF.

In this sample, this clonotype turned up many times. V is TRBV12-3 or TRBV12-4 and J is TRBJ1-2; 9 bases are a match to TRBD1. V shed 5 bases and J 5 bases; nucleotides not matched to a gene: 12. The CDR3 has 16 residues. In DNA form, the CDR3 reads TGTGCCAGCAGTCTCAGAGGACAGGGGATTTTATATGGCTACACCTTC. Its protein is CASSLRGQGILYGYTF.

Details on this clonotype: An end of the junction does not agree with germline; a read error may underlie this. The CDR3 DNA follows: TGTGCCACCAGCGGTCGGGGCACAGGTACGCAGTATTTT. Its protein product is CATSGRGTGTQYF. V usage is TRBV15 and J usage is TRBJ2-3; D tentatively fits TRBD1 or TRBD2 (5 bases each). Germline assignment: CDR1 LNHNV and CDR2 YYDKDF (reference sequence). This CDR3 is 13 amino acids long.

At least ten counts were recorded for this clonotype. The gene calls are TRBV6-5 and TRBJ1-2; D ambiguous. Trimming cost V 7 bases and J 5 bases, with 11 bases left between them. The germline gives CDR1 MNHEY, CDR2 SVGAGI. This CDR3 comprises 12 residues. For the CDR3, the DNA is TGTGCCAGCATGCGGCCTCTTTATGGCTACACCTTC. It encodes CASMRPLYGYTF.

A word on this clonotype: At one boundary the junction diverges from the germline segment, which might be a read error. The chain employs TRBV4-1 and TRBJ1-5; TRBD1 aligns across 10 bases. CDR3 length: 19 amino acids. Germline V gene sequence: CDR1 MGHRA, CDR2 YSYEKL. CDR3 bases: TGCGCCAGCAGCCAAGATTTGAGGGGGACAGGGGAGGGCAATAAGCCCCAGCATTTT. Residues: CASSQDLRGTGEGNKPQHF.

The chain recombines TRBV20-1 with TRBJ2-5, with D uncertain. Germline CDR1 DFQATT, CDR2 SNEGSKA (reference sequence). This CDR3 region has 12 residues. Trimming took off 0 bases at V and 5 bases at J, with 7 bases between the two ends. DNA of the CDR3: TGCAGTGCTAGAGATCACGGGGAGACCCAGTACTTC. Encoded protein: CSARDHGETQYF.

In its sample, this clonotype was seen many times. The chain joins TRBV29-1 to TRBJ2-7; maybe TRBD2 (6 bases). This CDR3 has 15 residues. V lost 2 bases and J lost 0, with 14 bases in between. The germline gives CDR1 SQVTM, CDR2 ANQGSEA. The DNA of the CDR3 is TGCAGCGTTGAATTTGGGGACTGGTACTCCTACGAGCAGTACTTC. It is translated as CSVEFGDWYSYEQYF.